Sequencing of this T cell receptor beta chain was carried out in a study of HIV-infected children after antiretroviral therapy interruption. Study in general: Recorded EBV and CMV exposure existed for most children. Continuous-treatment samples came from weeks 0, 48 and 150. Study results and caveats: By the end of treatment interruption, naive CD4+ clonality (Gini) increased.

A 3' RACE protocol on RNA, with unique molecular identifiers, produced the TCR library. A single record per CDR3 protein comes from TCRdb applying MiXCR to the 3' RACE reads. The sample has more than 35,000 distinct CDR3 sequences, around 7% seen once; the top ten hold approximately 0.97%. This clonotype showed up many times. The antigen is unknown. The CDR3 consists of 12 residues. V was cut by 6 bases and J by 7 bases, with 9 bases left in between. Germline-derived CDR1 and CDR2 are KGHDR and SFDVKD. Noted treatment: PENTA 11 planned treatment interruption arm or continuous ART arm. Sorting from thawed PBMCs isolated naive CD4+ CD45RA+ CD45RO- T cells.

The gene calls are TRBV24-1 and TRBJ2-1, with D possibly being TRBD2 (5 bases). The sample in question was CD45RA+ CD4+ T cells from PBMCs, pooled from several time points, obtained from a donor given antiretroviral therapy, either interrupted or continuous. The sample's subset: naive CD4+ CD45RA+ CD45RO- T cells. This clonotype was obtained from a pool of human donors with HIV. The CDR3 DNA sequence: TGTGCCACCAGTCCCCCGGGGAATGAGCAGTTCTTC. Protein: CATSPPGNEQFF.